Following are 20 T cell receptor beta chains from one sample sequenced in a study of OX40 agonist ivuxolimab in advanced cancers. The method was immunoSEQ multiplex PCR; TCRdb's version includes in-frame clones alone and lacks a portion of them. The sample carries under 85,000 clones, more than 70% recorded once. The sample consisted of CD4+ or CD8+ T cells sorted from blood, taken in a trial of the OX40 agonist ivuxolimab. The receptors were sampled from an adult with an advanced solid tumor such as melanoma, head and neck, liver or kidney cancer.

V usage is TRBV19 and J usage is TRBJ2-3; 11 nucleotides line up with TRBD1. V lost 6 bases to trimming and J lost 0 bases; unmatched junction nucleotides: 20. Germline V gene lookup returns CDR1 LNHDA and CDR2 SQIVND (reference sequence). The CDR3 contains 21 residues. The CDR3 here is CASSPDPDRGRVAASTDTQYF. The CDR3 DNA sequence: TGTGCCAGTAGCCCTGACCCGGACAGGGGGCGCGTAGCGGCTAGCACAGATACGCAGTATTTT.

The genes are TRBV6-5 and TRBJ1-1, with a tentative D call TRBD1 (5 bases). With 8 bases removed from V and 3 bases from J, the gap between germline ends came to 16 bases. This CDR3 is built from 14 residues. CDR1 and CDR2 from the germline V gene are MNHEY and SVGAGI. In DNA, the CDR3 is TGTGCCAGCCTAAGTTCTGGGGCTGACACTGAAGCTTTCTTT. It codes for CASLSSGADTEAFF.

V usage is TRBV28 and J usage is TRBJ2-7; 7 bases are shared with TRBD1. This CDR3 is built from 15 residues. J lost 4 bases, V lost 8 bases, and 14 bases had no gene match. Germline V gives CDR1 MDHEN, CDR2 SYDVKM. Written as DNA, the CDR3 is TGTGCCAGCCCACCCACGAGGGACAGATTTTACGAGCAGTACTTC. It specifies CASPPTRDRFYEQYF.

The chain is built from TRBV11-3 and TRBJ2-2; TRBD1 aligns across 8 bases. CDR1 SGHNT and CDR2 YENEEA come from the germline V gene. The length of the CDR3 is 15 residues. J gave up 5 bases and V 4 bases, and 6 bases lay outside the gene matches. The CDR3, as DNA: TGTGCCAGCAGCTATTGGGACAGGCTGACCGGGGAGCTGTTTTTT. Translation: CASSYWDRLTGELFF.

The V gene is TRBV28, the J gene TRBJ1-2, with D perhaps matching TRBD1 (5 bases). CDR3 length: 13 amino acids. Germline CDR1 reads MDHEN; CDR2 reads SYDVKM. V gave up 8 bases and J gave up 1 base, with 11 bases separating them. CDR3 coding DNA: TGTGCCAGCGATGACAGAGATAACTATGGCTACACCTTC. Its translation is CASDDRDNYGYTF.

The genes are TRBV5-1 and TRBJ1-2, with D perhaps matching TRBD1 (6 bases). Trimming removed 0 bases from V and 8 bases from J, with 11 bases in between. CDR3 size: 13 residues. The germline V gene encodes CDR1 SGHRS and CDR2 YFSETQ. In DNA, the CDR3 is TGCGCCAGCAGCTTGGAATGGGGGCTAGGCTACACCTTC. Translating it yields CASSLEWGLGYTF.

The rearrangement links TRBV7-3 to TRBJ2-1, with D possibly TRBD1 on 5 matching bases. This CDR3 has 15 residues. Germline V gives CDR1 SGHTA, CDR2 FQGTGA. With 0 bases removed from V and 7 bases from J, the gap between germline ends came to 13 bases. The CDR3 here is CASSLTRSGKNEQFF. As DNA, the CDR3 is TGTGCCAGCAGCTTAACGAGGTCAGGGAAAAATGAGCAGTTCTTC.

This sequence joins TRBV5-4 and TRBJ2-2, with 11 bases lining up with TRBD1. CDR1 and CDR2 from the germline V gene are SGHNT and YYREEE (reference sequence). Unmatched junction bases numbered 5, after V lost 0 bases and J lost 4 bases. The CDR3 loop spans 17 amino acids. CDR3 region: CASSLGAGTGGTGELFF. CDR3 nucleotides: TGTGCCAGCAGCTTGGGGGCCGGGACAGGGGGCACCGGGGAGCTGTTTTTT.

V and J are TRBV25-1 and TRBJ2-1, with a weak D call TRBD2 (5 bases). V gave up 5 bases and J gave up 9 bases, with 17 bases separating them. The CDR3 consists of 14 residues. CDR1 and CDR2 from the germline V gene are MGHDK and SYGVNS. CDR3 region: CASSPRKLVGEQFF. The CDR3, as DNA: TGTGCCAGCAGTCCTAGAAAACTAGTGGGTGAGCAGTTCTTC.

CDR3 in DNA: TGTGCCAGCAGGGTGGGGGGGGCCGTGGATACGCAGTATTTT. The encoded protein is CASRVGGAVDTQYF. The chain employs TRBV6-6 and TRBJ2-3, with D possibly being TRBD2 (7 bases). V was cut by 6 bases and J by 6 bases, with 16 bases left in between. The CDR3 is 14 residues long. Per the germline V gene, CDR1 is MNHNY and CDR2 is SVGAGI (reference sequence).

This clone has just one count. V gene TRBV7-9 combines with J gene TRBJ1-1, with D hard to call. This CDR3 region has 16 residues. The germline V gene has CDR1 SEHNR and CDR2 FQNEAQ (reference sequence). The CDR3 loop reads CATNGRGPLMNTEAFF. The CDR3 DNA is TGTGCTACCAATGGGAGAGGGCCCTTGATGAACACTGAAGCTTTCTTT.

The chain carries TRBV30 and TRBJ2-7; D not resolved. The CDR3 runs 12 residues. Germline assignment: CDR1 GTSNPN and CDR2 SVGIG (reference sequence). V shed 5 bases and J shed 4 bases, with 12 bases lying between them. The DNA for the CDR3 is TGTGCCTGGCGTCAGACCAGGTACGAGCAGTACTTC. This encodes CAWRQTRYEQYF. Filled out from reference TRBV30 and TRBJ2-7, the complete variable domain reads SQTIHQWPATLVQPVGSPLSLECTVEGTSNPNLYWYRQAAGRGLQLLFYSVGIGQISSEVPQNLSASRPQDRQFILSSKKLLLSDSGFYLCAWRQTRYEQYFGPGTRLTVT.

The V and J genes are TRBV5-1 and TRBJ2-1, with a possible D match to TRBD2 (6 bases). CDR3 size: 15 residues. V lost 5 bases, J lost 4 bases, and 16 bases lay in between. Germline CDR1 SGHRS, CDR2 YFSETQ. This CDR3 is CASRAGTWEYNEQFF. The CDR3 region has the DNA TGCGCCAGCAGGGCCGGGACTTGGGAATACAATGAGCAGTTCTTC.

The rearrangement joins TRBV11-2 to TRBJ2-7; no definite D call. Trimming removed 3 bases from V and 2 bases from J, with 11 bases in between. CDR1 and CDR2 from the germline V gene are SGHAT and FQNNGV. This CDR3 region has 14 residues. The chain's CDR3 is CASSFGLTTYEQYF. The CDR3 DNA sequence: TGTGCCAGCAGCTTCGGGCTCACGACCTACGAGCAGTACTTC.

The chain combines TRBV4-1 with TRBJ1-3, with D perhaps TRBD1 (6 bases). Germline V gene data show CDR1 as MGHRA and CDR2 as YSYEKL. V was shortened by 1 base and J by 0 bases, with 22 bases between the two germline ends. The CDR3 has 20 residues. The chain's CDR3 is CASSQGEGGLITSSGNTIYF. The CDR3 DNA is TGCGCCAGCAGCCAAGGGGAGGGGGGCCTAATAACGAGCTCTGGAAACACCATATATTTT.

This rearrangement joins TRBV2 to TRBJ1-5; 8 bases align to TRBD1. J lost 0 bases, V lost 5 bases, and 3 bases had no gene match. Germline CDR1 reads SNHLY; CDR2 reads FYNNEI. The CDR3 is 15 residues long. Here the CDR3 reads CASSRTGYSNQPQHF. Here the CDR3 DNA reads TGTGCCAGCAGTCGGACAGGGTATAGCAATCAGCCCCAGCATTTT.

The chain carries TRBV7-2 and TRBJ2-5; 9 nucleotides line up with TRBD2. Losses at the gene ends were 8 bases for V and 0 bases for J; bases not matched to a gene: 7. The germline gives CDR1 SGHTA, CDR2 FQGNSA. CDR3 size: 15 residues. The CDR3 reads CASRAGGPYQETQYF. CDR3 coding DNA: TGTGCCAGCCGCGCGGGGGGGCCCTACCAAGAGACCCAGTACTTC.

The chain uses TRBV4-2 and TRBJ1-4, with D maybe TRBD1 (6 bases). Germline values: CDR1 LGHNA, CDR2 YNFKEQ. The V gene lost 2 bases and the J gene lost 10 bases, with 11 bases spanning the gap. This CDR3 contains 13 residues. In DNA, the CDR3 is TGTGCCAGCAGCCAATCCTCAGGGGCAAAACTGTTTTTT. Translation gives CASSQSSGAKLFF.

The genes are TRBV30 and TRBJ1-5; D unclear. CDR1 and CDR2 (germline): GTSNPN, SVGIG (reference sequence). Trimming left V 2 bases short and J 4 bases short, with 15 bases between. CDR3 length: 15 amino acids. The DNA of the CDR3 is TGTGCCTGGAGTCTCCGACGGTGGGAGAATCAGCCCCAGCATTTT. It is translated as CAWSLRRWENQPQHF. The complete variable domain, with remaining parts taken from reference TRBV30 and TRBJ1-5, reads SQTIHQWPATLVQPVGSPLSLECTVEGTSNPNLYWYRQAAGRGLQLLFYSVGIGQISSEVPQNLSASRPQDRQFILSSKKLLLSDSGFYLCAWSLRRWENQPQHFGDGTRLSIL.

The chain recombines TRBV7-2 with TRBJ1-2, with D hard to call. The V end lost 1 base, the J end lost 8 bases, and 11 bases lay between the germline ends. The CDR3 is made up of 13 amino acids. CDR1 is SGHTA, CDR2 FQGNSA, per germline. The CDR3 here is CASSLDGEGGYTF. As DNA, the CDR3 is TGTGCCAGCAGCTTAGACGGGGAGGGCGGCTACACCTTC. Full variable domain (outside the CDR3, taken from reference TRBV7-2 and TRBJ1-2): GAGVSQSPSNKVTEKGKDVELRCDPISGHTALYWYRQSLGQGLEFLIYFQGNSAPDKSGLPSDRFSAERTGGSVSTLTIQRTQQEDSAVYLCASSLDGEGGYTFGSGTRLTVV.